A selection of T cell receptor beta chains follows, all from one sample in a study of lymphopenia after photon versus proton radiotherapy. The table came from immunoSEQ multiplex PCR; TCRdb's copy has only in-frame clones and leaves some out. Of under 20,000 clones listed, 92% are singletons. Material: peripheral blood, obtained from a patient treated with photon-based radiotherapy. The receptors originated from a woman between 40 and 55 years old with cholangiocarcinoma. The CDR3 runs from the conserved cysteine through the conserved F or W. A D gene is named only where the DNA matches it firmly. Expanded clones are given a class, and other clones once, few, many or no size at all.

TRBJ1-5,TRBV6-1,-,TRBD1,TGTGCCAGCAGTGCCCAAGACAGGGGGCCAAATCAGCCCCAGCATTTT,CASSAQDRGPNQPQHF
TRBJ2-7,TRBV10-3,once,-,TGTGCCATCAGGAACCAGGATGAGGACGAGCAGTACTTC,CAIRNQDEDEQYF
TRBJ2-7,TRBV30,-,TRBD1,TGTGCCTGGAGTGTCGGGACAGGGGGATACGAGCAGTACTTC,CAWSVGTGGYEQYF
TRBJ1-4,TRBV29-1,-,-,TGCAGCGTTGGACTTGAAAAACTGTTTTTT,CSVGLEKLFF
TRBJ2-7,TRBV7-9,few,-,TGTGCCAGCAGCTCAGAGCTAAGCTCCTACGAGCAGTACTTC,CASSSELSSYEQYF
TRBJ1-1,TRBV19,-,-,TGTGCCAGTAGGTGGGGGGCGACAACTGAAGCTTTCTTT,CASRWGATTEAFF
TRBJ2-7,TRBV6-6,-,-,TGTGCCAGCAGTTACTCGAGGGGCCGGTTTTACTACGAGCAGTACTTC,CASSYSRGRFYYEQYF
TRBJ2-1,TRBV4-3,-,TRBD2,TGCGCCAGCAGCCAAGATAGGGGCGGGAGGTACAATGAGCAGTTCTTC,CASSQDRGGRYNEQFF
TRBJ2-1,TRBV7-3,-,-,TGTGCCAGCAGCCAAACCGGGACTCACCTAGGGGAGCAGTTCTTC,CASSQTGTHLGEQFF
TRBJ2-2,TRBV19,-,TRBD2,TGTGCCAGTAGTAACTCCGGGACTAGCGGGAGCCCCGGGGAGCTGTTTTTT,CASSNSGTSGSPGELFF
TRBJ1-2,TRBV2,-,TRBD1,TGTGCCAGCAGTAGCCAACAGGGGGACTATGGCTACACCTTC,CASSSQQGDYGYTF
TRBJ2-7,TRBV4-1,-,TRBD1,TGCGCCAGCAGCCAAGAGGCCAGGGGGTACGCTACCGAGCAGTACTTC,CASSQEARGYATEQYF
TRBJ2-3,TRBV5-1,-,-,TGCGCCAGCAGCGTGGTCGGGGATACGCAGTATTTT,CASSVVGDTQYF
TRBJ2-7,TRBV28,-,TRBD1,TGTGCCAGCAGTCCCCCCGCCGTGACAGGGGGGTACGAGCAGTACTTC,CASSPPAVTGGYEQYF
TRBJ2-7,TRBV19,-,-,TGTGCCAGTAGTCGAGGGACCTCCGACTACGAGCAGTACTTC,CASSRGTSDYEQYF
TRBJ2-3,TRBV29-1,-,-,TGCAGCGTTGAAGACGGGGGCTTGGGGCCTAGGCGGGATACGCAGTATTTT,CSVEDGGLGPRRDTQYF
TRBJ2-2,TRBV27,-,-,TGTGCCAGCAGTTTATACAGGAACACCGGGGAGCTGTTTTTT,CASSLYRNTGELFF
TRBJ1-1,TRBV28,few,-,TGTGCCAGCAGCCGAGAACCCCTCTTGTGGACTGAAGCTTTCTTT,CASSREPLLWTEAFF
TRBJ2-7,TRBV7-2,-,-,TGTGCCAGCAGCCCCGAACTCTCCTACGAGCAGTACTTC,CASSPELSYEQYF
TRBJ1-4,TRBV6-1,-,-,TGTGCCAGCAGTGAAACGGGTGTACTTAATGAAAAACTGTTTTTT,CASSETGVLNEKLFF
TRBJ1-1,TRBV4-1,-,-,TGCGCCAGCAGGGGGACATTGAAGGGCACTGAAGCTTTCTTT,CASRGTLKGTEAFF
TRBJ2-5,TRBV29-1,-,-,TGCAGCGTGACACAGGCGAACGGAGAGACCCAGTACTTC,CSVTQANGETQYF
TRBJ2-2,TRBV4-2,-,-,TGTGCCAGCAGCCCGAACGGAGGCGGGCCCGGGGAGCTGTTTTTT,CASSPNGGGPGELFF
TRBJ1-4,TRBV2,-,TRBD1,TGTGCCAGCACTGGGACAGGGGGTGTGGTTGAAAAACTGTTTTTT,CASTGTGGVVEKLFF
TRBJ2-1,TRBV27,-,-,TGTGCCAGCCACTCGCTCGAGAGGAGTTTCAATGAGCAGTTCTTC,CASHSLERSFNEQFF
TRBJ2-1,TRBV18,-,-,TGTGCCAGCTCAAGAACCACGGCGGGCCCCTACAATGAGCAGTTCTTC,CASSRTTAGPYNEQFF
TRBJ1-4,TRBV4-1,-,-,TGCGCCAGCAGTCAAAGGGCCGGAAAACTGTTTTTT,CASSQRAGKLFF
TRBJ2-1,TRBV4-1,-,TRBD2,TGCGCCAGCAGCCAAGAAGGGACTAGCTACAATGAGCAGTTCTTC,CASSQEGTSYNEQFF
TRBJ1-1,TRBV2,once,TRBD1,TGTGCCAGCAGTGACGGGACAGGGGGCTACACTGAAGCTTTCTTT,CASSDGTGGYTEAFF
TRBJ2-2,TRBV10-1,-,-,TGCGCCAGCAGTGAGATGGCTCGCGTCGGGAACACCGGGGAGCTGTTTTTT,CASSEMARVGNTGELFF
TRBJ1-1,TRBV6-5,-,TRBD1,TGTGCCACTTCCTCAGGGGGTGAAGCTTTCTTT,CATSSGGEAFF
TRBJ1-2,TRBV5-6,-,-,TGTGCCAGCAGCTTGCCCAGGACGGTCTATGGCTACACCTTC,CASSLPRTVYGYTF
TRBJ1-1,TRBV5-8,-,-,TGTGCCAGCAGCTTAAACGGGAATTCAAACACTGAAGCTTTCTTT,CASSLNGNSNTEAFF
TRBJ1-3,TRBV4-1,-,-,TGCGCCAGCAGCCAAGTCCCCGGGGGACGCGGAAACACCATATATTTT,CASSQVPGGRGNTIYF
TRBJ2-5,TRBV7-6,-,TRBD2,TGTGCCAGCAGCTTGGGGGGGCAAGAGACCCAGTACTTC,CASSLGGQETQYF
TRBJ1-2,TRBV7-2,-,TRBD1,TGTGCCAGCAGGTATCGGGACAGGGGGCCAATAGACTATGGCTACACCTTC,CASRYRDRGPIDYGYTF
TRBJ2-5,TRBV19,-,-,TGTGCCAGTAGTAGGGCAGGGCTGCAAGAGACCCAGTACTTC,CASSRAGLQETQYF
TRBJ2-7,TRBV6-5,-,-,TGTGCCAGCAGTCCCCCCGGAGGGAGCTCCTACGAGCAGTACTTC,CASSPPGGSSYEQYF
TRBJ2-3,TRBV9,-,-,TGTGCCAGCAGCGTAGAAGGGTTGGATCAGGGCGCAGATACGCAGTATTTT,CASSVEGLDQGADTQYF
TRBJ1-1,TRBV9,-,-,TGTGCCAGCAGCGTGTCAGGGAGAAAATTGAACACTGAAGCTTTCTTT,CASSVSGRKLNTEAFF